This T cell receptor beta chain derives from a study of Graves' ophthalmopathy and Graves' hyperthyroidism. On the study more broadly: Peripheral blood sampling occurred at initial diagnosis, before any treatment.

There are 14 residues in the CDR3. V was clipped by 6 bases and J by 4 bases; unmatched bases: 9. Regarding the study as a whole: Clonotypes were expanded in thyroid at above 0.001 frequency, and most also appeared in blood.

Amplification of TCR beta CDR3 regions used RNA transcripts. RT-PCR was first run with HTBI primers, then multiplex PCR in a second round. Each CDR3 protein gets one entry after TCRdb re-called the multiplex PCR reads with MiXCR. Of 210,000 or so distinct CDR3 sequences in the sample, 29% were seen once. This clonotype was counted at least ten times. Its antigen is unknown. Every ophthalmopathy donor presented moderate-to-severe activity, CAS ≥3, NOSPECS ≥4 and duration under 3 months. Excluded: other autoimmune disease, uncontrolled infection, pregnancy or lactation. The sequence derives from a man aged 45 to 65 with Graves' ophthalmopathy. The chain is built from TRBV12-3 or TRBV12-4 and TRBJ2-7; TRBD2 matches at 7 bases. The sequencing sample was made of peripheral blood. The chain's CDR3 is CASSRRGSTYEQYF. The DNA for the CDR3 is TGTGCCAGCAGCCGCCGCGGGAGTACTTACGAGCAGTACTTC.